One sample yielded the 7 T cell receptor beta chains listed below, sequenced in a study of siplizumab effects on memory and regulatory T cells. Produced via immunoSEQ multiplex PCR; TCRdb's table is partial and in-frame only. Of about 60,000 clones in the sample, less than 85% were seen once. Sequenced: memory CD4+ T cells sorted from blood. The receptors stem from a human donor in good health.

The chain employs TRBV5-6 and TRBJ1-1; D might be TRBD1 (5 bases). Trimming stripped 2 bases from V and 1 base from J, with 12 bases between. Germline V lookup: CDR1 SGHDT, CDR2 YYEEEE. The CDR3 runs 15 residues. In nucleotides, the CDR3 is TGTGCCAGCAGCTTCCGGGGACGCTGGAACACTGAAGCTTTCTTT. This encodes CASSFRGRWNTEAFF.

This clone was seen only a few times. The gene calls are TRBV14 and TRBJ2-5; 7 bases line up with TRBD1. Germline CDR1 reads SGHDN; CDR2 reads FVKESK. V lost 4 bases, J lost 9 bases, and 14 bases stayed unmatched. The CDR3 loop spans 15 amino acids. CDR3 loop: CASSLGQSHAVAQYF. CDR3 bases: TGTGCCAGCAGCCTGGGACAGAGCCATGCGGTTGCCCAGTACTTC.

The V call is TRBV6-1, the J call TRBJ2-5, with 13 nucleotides matching TRBD2. The CDR3 totals 15 residues. After removal of 7 bases from V and 2 bases from J, the junction contained 4 bases not matched to a gene. Germline assignment: CDR1 MNHNS and CDR2 SASEGT. CDR3 DNA sequence: TGTGCCAGCACCCCGGGACTAGCGGGGCAAGAGACCCAGTACTTC. It yields the protein CASTPGLAGQETQYF.

This clone has only one observation. The chain has TRBV6-1 and TRBJ1-2; 7 bases are a match to TRBD1. CDR1 MNHNS and CDR2 SASEGT come from the germline V gene. This CDR3 region has 15 residues. Trimming removed 6 bases from V and 6 bases from J; junction bases left unmatched: 13. The chain's CDR3 is CASSPAGDRDDGYTF. The CDR3 DNA is TGTGCCAGCAGCCCAGCTGGAGACAGGGACGATGGCTACACCTTC.

This clone was counted between two and nine times. This sequence joins TRBV7-9 and TRBJ1-6; 7 nucleotides line up with TRBD1. Trimming at V came to 5 bases and at J to 4 bases, leaving 8 bases not matched to a gene. Germline CDR1 and CDR2: SEHNR and FQNEAQ (reference sequence). The CDR3 covers 16 residues. CDR3 nucleotides: TGTGCCAGCAGCGAGGGACAGTGGGGATATAATTCACCCCTCCACTTT. Amino acids: CASSEGQWGYNSPLHF.

CDR3 region: CASSYRGQGQPQHF. The CDR3 DNA reads TGTGCCAGCAGCTACAGGGGGCAGGGTCAGCCCCAGCATTTT. This chain uses TRBV7-2 with TRBJ1-5, with 9 bases identical to TRBD1. Germline V gene lookup returns CDR1 SGHTA and CDR2 FQGNSA. V lost 4 bases and J lost 6; bases outside the gene matches: 4. The CDR3 has 14 amino acids. The full variable domain, completed using reference TRBV7-2 and TRBJ1-5, is GAGVSQSPSNKVTEKGKDVELRCDPISGHTALYWYRQSLGQGLEFLIYFQGNSAPDKSGLPSDRFSAERTGGSVSTLTIQRTQQEDSAVYLCASSYRGQGQPQHFGDGTRLSIL.

In DNA, the CDR3 is TGTGCCAGCTCACCACGGGGGGGATATGGCTACACCTTC. It is translated as CASSPRGGYGYTF. J is TRBJ1-2 and V is TRBV18; D perhaps matches TRBD1 (5 bases). The CDR3 loop spans 13 amino acids. The germline V gene has CDR1 KGHSH and CDR2 LQKENI. Trimming stripped 1 base from V and 5 bases from J, with 8 bases between.